Sequencing of this T cell receptor (beta chain) was carried out in a study of blood T cell repertoires in COVID-19. From germline, CDR1 is MGHRA and CDR2 YSYEKL. The CDR3 length is 15 residues. The germline V and J ends were trimmed by 4 bases and 4 bases, with 16 bases remaining between them. The protocol was immunoSEQ multiplex PCR, while the TCRdb copy is restricted to in-frame clones and leaves out a portion. The data show roughly 300,000 clones, with around 92% seen just once and roughly 6.7% held by the top ten. The gene calls are TRBV4-1 and TRBJ1-2; D perhaps matches TRBD1 (5 bases). The source material was peripheral blood. This receptor was taken from a man aged 18 to 29 who had recovered from COVID-19. CDR3 nucleotides: TGCGCCAGCAGCCCCTCCCCCCGGGGGGGCTATGGCTACACCTTC. Protein: CASSPSPRGGYGYTF.